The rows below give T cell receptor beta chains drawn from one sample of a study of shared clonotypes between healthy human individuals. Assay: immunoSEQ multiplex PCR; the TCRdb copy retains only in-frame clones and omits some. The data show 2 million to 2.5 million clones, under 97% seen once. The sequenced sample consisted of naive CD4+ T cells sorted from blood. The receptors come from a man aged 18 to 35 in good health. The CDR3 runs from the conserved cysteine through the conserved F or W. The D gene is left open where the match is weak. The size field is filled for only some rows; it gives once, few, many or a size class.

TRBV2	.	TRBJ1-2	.	CASSEVYRVISNYGYTF	TGTGCCAGCAGTGAAGTTTACAGGGTGATTTCTAACTATGGCTACACCTTC
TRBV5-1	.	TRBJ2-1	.	CASSLGERPNEQFF	TGCGCCAGCAGCTTGGGAGAGCGGCCCAATGAGCAGTTCTTC
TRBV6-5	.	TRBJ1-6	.	CASSYQTYNSPLHF	TGTGCCAGCAGTTATCAGACGTATAATTCACCCCTCCACTTT
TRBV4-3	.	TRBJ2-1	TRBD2	CASSQDPRSGSNEQFF	TGCGCCAGCAGCCAAGACCCTCGTAGCGGGAGCAATGAGCAGTTCTTC
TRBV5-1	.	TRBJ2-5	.	CASRQTGGEETQYF	TGCGCCAGCAGGCAAACAGGGGGGGAAGAGACCCAGTACTTC
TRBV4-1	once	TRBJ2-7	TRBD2	CASSQPGTSGGRRYEQYF	TGCGCCAGCAGCCAACCTGGGACTAGCGGGGGTCGACGCTACGAGCAGTACTTC
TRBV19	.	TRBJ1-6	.	CASCRGLGDSPLHF	TGTGCCAGCTGCAGGGGTCTTGGAGATTCACCCCTCCACTTT
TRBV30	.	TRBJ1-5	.	CAWSTAQSNQPQHF	TGTGCCTGGAGTACCGCGCAGAGCAATCAGCCCCAGCATTTT
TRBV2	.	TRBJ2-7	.	CASSWARSYEQYF	TGTGCCAGCAGTTGGGCCAGATCCTACGAGCAGTACTTC
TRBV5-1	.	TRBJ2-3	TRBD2	CASSSTSGIGADTQYF	TGCGCCAGCAGTTCGACTAGCGGGATAGGGGCAGATACGCAGTATTTT
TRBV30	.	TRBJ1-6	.	CAWSPGRYSYNSPLHF	TGTGCCTGGAGTCCCGGAAGGTACTCCTATAATTCACCCCTCCACTTT
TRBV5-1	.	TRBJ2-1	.	CASSLIAPQGTYNEQFF	TGCGCCAGCAGCTTGATTGCTCCGCAGGGGACCTACAATGAGCAGTTCTTC
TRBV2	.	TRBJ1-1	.	CASSGQRPEAFF	TGTGCCAGCAGTGGACAGAGGCCTGAAGCTTTCTTT
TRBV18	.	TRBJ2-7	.	CASRFRDGGYEQYF	TGTGCCAGCCGGTTTAGGGACGGAGGCTACGAGCAGTACTTC
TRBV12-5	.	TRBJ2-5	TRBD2	CASGLGAGGPETQYF	TGTGCTAGTGGTTTGGGAGCGGGGGGGCCGGAGACCCAGTACTTC
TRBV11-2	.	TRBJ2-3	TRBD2	CASSLGLAGGTDTQYF	TGTGCCAGCAGCTTAGGACTAGCGGGGGGCACAGATACGCAGTATTTT